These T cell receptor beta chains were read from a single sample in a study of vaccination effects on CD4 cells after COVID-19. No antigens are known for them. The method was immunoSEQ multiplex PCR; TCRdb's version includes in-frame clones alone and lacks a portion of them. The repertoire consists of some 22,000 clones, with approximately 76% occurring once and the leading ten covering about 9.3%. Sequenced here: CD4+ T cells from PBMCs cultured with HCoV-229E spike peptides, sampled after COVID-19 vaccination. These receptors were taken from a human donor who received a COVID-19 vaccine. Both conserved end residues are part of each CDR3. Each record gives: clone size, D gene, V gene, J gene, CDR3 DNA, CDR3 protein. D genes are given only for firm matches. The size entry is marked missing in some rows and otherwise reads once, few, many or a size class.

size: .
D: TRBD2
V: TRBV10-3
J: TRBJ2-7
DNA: TGTGCCATCAGTCTCCGGACTAGCGGGGGGGTAATTAGCTACGAGCAGTACTTC
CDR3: CAISLRTSGGVISYEQYF

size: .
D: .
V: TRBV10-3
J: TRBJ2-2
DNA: TGTGCCATCTCCCTATTGGCGGGGATTAACACCGGGGAGCTGTTTTTT
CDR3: CAISLLAGINTGELFF

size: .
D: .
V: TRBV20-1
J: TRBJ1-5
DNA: TGCAGTGCTAGTTACCTTCGGCCCCAGCATTTT
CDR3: CSASYLRPQHF

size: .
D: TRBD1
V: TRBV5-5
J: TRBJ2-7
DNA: TGTGCCAGCAGCACCTCAGGGGGCCGCGAGCAGTACTTC
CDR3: CASSTSGGREQYF

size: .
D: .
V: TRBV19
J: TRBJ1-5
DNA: TGTGCCAGTAGTATAGAGGGAGGACGGTCGAGGTATAGCAATCAGCCCCAGCATTTT
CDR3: CASSIEGGRSRYSNQPQHF

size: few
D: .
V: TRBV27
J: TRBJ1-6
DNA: TGTGCCAGCAGTTTCGGCAGGGCGGATTCACCCCTCCACTTT
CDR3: CASSFGRADSPLHF

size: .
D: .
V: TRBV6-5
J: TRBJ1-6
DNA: TGTGCCAGCGGGTCAGGTCTGCGATCACCCCTCCACTTT
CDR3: CASGSGLRSPLHF

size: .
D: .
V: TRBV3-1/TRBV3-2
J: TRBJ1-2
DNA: TGTGCCAGCAGCGCCGGGAGGGGCGTCTATGGCTACACCTTC
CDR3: CASSAGRGVYGYTF

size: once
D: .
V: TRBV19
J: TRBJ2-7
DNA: TGTGCCAGTAGTTATTGGGCGCGGAACTCCTACGAGCAGTACTTC
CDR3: CASSYWARNSYEQYF

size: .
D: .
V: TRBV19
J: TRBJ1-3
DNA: TGTGCCAGTAATCGACAAACTGGAAACACCATATATTTT
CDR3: CASNRQTGNTIYF

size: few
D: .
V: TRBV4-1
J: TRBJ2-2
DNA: TGCGCCAGCAGCCAAGCAACGGGGCCGAACACCGGGGAGCTGTTTTTT
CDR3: CASSQATGPNTGELFF